Reported below is one T cell receptor (beta chain). This specimen comes from a study of CXCR3-negative and CXCR3-positive naive CD8 T cells. The authors prepared UMI-labeled TRB cDNA libraries by 5' RACE. TCRdb re-called the 5' RACE reads, yielding one record per CDR3 amino acid sequence without DNA. This sample's table has under 85,000 distinct CDR3 sequences. Germline V CDR1 and CDR2: SQVTM, ANQGSEA. The CDR3 runs to 12 residues. V and J are TRBV29-1 and TRBJ2-7; TCRdb's D gene call, TRBD2, goes unchecked for lack of DNA. Sequencing input: naive CXCR3- CD8+ T cells from blood. Subset reported: CD45RO-CCR7+CD27+CD95- naive CD8+ T cells lacking CXCR3 (TNR3-). The receptor was isolated from a human donor in good health. Some clones in this sample may be carry-over from other donors' samples. CDR3 sequence reads: CSVFQGGIEQYF.